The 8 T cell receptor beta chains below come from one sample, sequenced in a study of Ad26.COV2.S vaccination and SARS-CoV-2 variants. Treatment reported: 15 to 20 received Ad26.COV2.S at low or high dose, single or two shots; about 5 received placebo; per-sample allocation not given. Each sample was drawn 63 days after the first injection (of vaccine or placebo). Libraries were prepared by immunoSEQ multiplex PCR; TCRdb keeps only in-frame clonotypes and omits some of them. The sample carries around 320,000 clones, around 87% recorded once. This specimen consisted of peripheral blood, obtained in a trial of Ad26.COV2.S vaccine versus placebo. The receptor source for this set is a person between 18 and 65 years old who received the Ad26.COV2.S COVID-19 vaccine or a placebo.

The CDR3 DNA reads as TGTGCCAGCAGCCCCTCAGGGTTGGGCACTGAAGCTTTCTTT. It encodes CASSPSGLGTEAFF. The chain links TRBV3-1 (or the pseudogene TRBV3-2) to TRBJ1-1; weak D call: TRBD1 (5 bases). Germline V gene sequence: CDR1 LGHDT, CDR2 YNNKEL (reference sequence). The CDR3 is made up of 14 amino acids. Trimming pared 4 bases from V and 4 bases from J, leaving 13 bases between.

CDR3 protein: CASSLWPSRGGSEQFF. The CDR3 DNA sequence: TGTGCCAGCAGCTTGTGGCCGTCGCGGGGGGGCTCTGAGCAGTTCTTC. The rearrangement uses TRBV5-4 and TRBJ2-1; 9 nucleotides agree with TRBD2. Trimming cost V 1 base and J 9 bases; bases outside gene matches: 11. The CDR3 covers 16 residues. Germline CDR1 SGHNT, CDR2 YYREEE (reference sequence).

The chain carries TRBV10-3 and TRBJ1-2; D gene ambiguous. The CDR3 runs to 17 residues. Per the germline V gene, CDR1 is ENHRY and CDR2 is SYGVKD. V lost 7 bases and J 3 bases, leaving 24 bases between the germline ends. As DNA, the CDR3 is TGTGCCATCAATGAAGCCGGGTCCGACTCGGTGGACTATGGCTACACCTTC. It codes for CAINEAGSDSVDYGYTF.

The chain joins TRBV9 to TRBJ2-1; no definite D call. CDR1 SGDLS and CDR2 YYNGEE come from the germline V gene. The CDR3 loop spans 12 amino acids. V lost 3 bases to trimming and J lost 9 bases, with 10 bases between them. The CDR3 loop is CASSAGLGEQFF. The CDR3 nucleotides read TGTGCCAGCAGCGCCGGCCTTGGTGAGCAGTTCTTC.

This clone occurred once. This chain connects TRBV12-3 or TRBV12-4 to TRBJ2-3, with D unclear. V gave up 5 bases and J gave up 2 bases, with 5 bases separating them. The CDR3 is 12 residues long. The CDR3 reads CASSHPTDTQYF. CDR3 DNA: TGTGCCAGCAGTCACCCCACAGATACGCAGTATTTT.

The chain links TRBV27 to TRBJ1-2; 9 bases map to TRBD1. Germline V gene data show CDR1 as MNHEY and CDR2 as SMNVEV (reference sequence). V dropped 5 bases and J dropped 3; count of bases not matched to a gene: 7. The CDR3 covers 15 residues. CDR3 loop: CASSPGQGLYYGYTF. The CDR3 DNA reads TGTGCCAGCAGTCCGGGACAGGGACTCTACTATGGCTACACCTTC.

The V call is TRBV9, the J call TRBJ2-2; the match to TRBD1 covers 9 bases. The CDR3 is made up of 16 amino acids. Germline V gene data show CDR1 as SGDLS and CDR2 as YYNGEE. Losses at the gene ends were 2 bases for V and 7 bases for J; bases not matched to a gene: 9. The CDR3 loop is CASSVTPGQGYGELFF. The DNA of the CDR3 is TGTGCCAGCAGCGTTACGCCGGGACAGGGTTACGGGGAGCTGTTTTTT.

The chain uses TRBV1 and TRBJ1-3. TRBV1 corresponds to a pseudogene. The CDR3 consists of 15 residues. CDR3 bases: TGCACCAGCAGCCATTTAACGGACTCTGGAAACACCATATATTTT. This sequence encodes CTSSHLTDSGNTIYF.